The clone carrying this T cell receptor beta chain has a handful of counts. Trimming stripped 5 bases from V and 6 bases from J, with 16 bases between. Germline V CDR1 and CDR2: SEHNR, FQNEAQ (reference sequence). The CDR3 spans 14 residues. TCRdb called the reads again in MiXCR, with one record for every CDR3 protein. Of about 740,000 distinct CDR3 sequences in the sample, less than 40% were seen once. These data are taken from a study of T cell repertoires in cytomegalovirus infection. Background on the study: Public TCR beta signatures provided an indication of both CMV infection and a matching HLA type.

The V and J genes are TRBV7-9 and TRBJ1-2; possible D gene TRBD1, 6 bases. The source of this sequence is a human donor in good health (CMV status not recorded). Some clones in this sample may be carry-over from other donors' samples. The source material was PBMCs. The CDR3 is CASSKRSGADGYTF. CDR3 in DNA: TGTGCCAGCAGCAAAAGGTCGGGGGCCGATGGCTACACCTTC.